This entry is about one T cell receptor beta chain. The clone's antigen remains unknown. The record has no base qualities; no much larger clone is one base away. These data are taken from a study of cytomegalovirus exposure and HLA in healthy donors (dated by TCRdb to 2017 to 2019). Broadly, across the study: An earlier analysis of some 620 of the donors reported 276 Gb of sequence data and 117 million unique TCR beta sequences obtained from about 170 million T cells. An early release that covered about 600 HLA-typed donors contained approximately 300 gigabases of sequencing data and roughly 84 million unique TCR sequences. Among the roughly 390 genotyped donors, approximately 76% belonged to the genetic ancestry cluster associated with self-reported Caucasian donors. The study aimed to test whether cataloging public T cell receptors could reveal signatures of past pathogen exposure. The study used immunosequencing to profile the T cell repertoires of 666 subjects and linked those repertoires to cytomegalovirus serostatus. Besides the first cohort of 666 subjects, a separate validation cohort made up of around 120 different subjects was used. To predict cytomegalovirus infection status, the study brought together high-throughput TCR immunosequencing, statistical association of individual TCRs with disease status, and machine learning. A later analysis re-analyzed previously published TCR beta repertoires from about 730 donors and added high-resolution HLA genotyping to study TCR occurrence patterns. In the later analysis, no new phenotypic data were used to find candidate immune exposures; instead, reliance was placed on TCR beta sequences and their occurrence across donors. An earlier analysis of some 600 of the donors applied high-throughput TCR beta sequencing to assess whether each TCR beta V gene segment acted as functional or pseudogenic. Donor age, sex, ethnicity and CMV serostatus were collected together with the repertoire data. Genome-wide SNP genotypes for about 65% of the 666 donors were used in a later genetic analysis, which treated that subset as a discovery cohort. Every discovery cohort repertoire had been produced on one sequencing platform. Class I and class II HLA loci were covered by the typing at four-digit resolution. The number of typed donors differed by locus: about 620-640 for A, B, C, DRB1 and DQB1; 500 to 550 for DQA1; approximately 600 for DPA1; and some 430 for DPB1. Because of strong linkage in the cohort, five DR-DQ haplotypes were treated as single units for association and clustering. Across under 500 genotyped donors of the cohort, an average of approximately 240,000 unique TCR beta nucleotide sequences per donor were sequenced, and roughly 17% of those sequences were non-productive. Overall study outcomes, separate from this receptor: In a later analysis, HLA-associated TCR beta chains showed more clonal expansion and lower generation probabilities than non-associated chains that were equally common. The study listed 150 to 200 TCR beta chains as associated with cytomegalovirus. Because counts were too low, 15 to 20 rarely observed V segments, including chromosome 9 orphons, were excluded from the earlier analysis of several hundred of the donors. HLA typing was unavailable for some donors at each locus, so association tests used only the typed subset. A cluster of highly shared sequence variants was judged likely to represent a technical artifact of the sequencing pipeline. According to a later analysis, most CMV-associated TCR beta chains appeared to be HLA-restricted, and the HLA associations seemed to be driven largely by CMV exposure. A further reported finding was that TCR beta sequences accurately predicted the HLA-A and HLA-B alleles for most subjects in the first cohort. For the cohort, immune exposure information was limited to CMV serostatus. A few of the identified cytomegalovirus-associated TCR beta chains were confirmed in vitro to be specific for cytomegalovirus antigens. When HLA alleles, especially DR and DQ, strongly co-occurred, attributing TCR associations to individual alleles was difficult. Sequencing depth was assumed to be roughly uniform across donors in the presence/absence analyses, though that assumption may not hold. The classifier was reported to diagnose cytomegalovirus status with high specificity and sensitivity in both the original cohort and the validation cohort. Compared with the approximately 670-donor mean, donors in an Asian-associated ancestry cluster had fewer N-insertions in productive TCRs, according to a later genetic analysis. In a later analysis, several top co-occurrence clusters were reported to appear linked to parvovirus B19, influenza, CMV and Epstein-Barr virus. According to the authors, the approach could potentially be generalized to other disease states and immunological phenotypes. In this cohort, only TCR beta chains were sequenced, and detectable features were limited by the absence of alpha or paired-chain data. Most TCR sequences were seen in very few donors, while some public TCRs were found in many individuals. Linkage disequilibrium might explain the correlated functional status among segregating V segments, but an unknown experimental factor could not be excluded. Broadly in line with IMGT annotations, most TCR beta V segments showed up in productive rearrangements about 87% or about 30% of the time in an earlier analysis of under 700 of the donors. The 87-base-pair reads could not distinguish some IMGT-functional V segments, including TRBV6-2 and TRBV6-3, so those segments were excluded. In a later analysis, the rate of TCR association differed among HLA loci, with DRB1 alleles having the most associated TCRs and HLA-C alleles having the fewest. In a later analysis, about 16,000 TCR beta sequences were associated with specific HLA alleles at a false discovery rate of 0.05. A later genetic analysis associated a missense DCLRE1C variant with V-gene and J-gene trimming of TCR beta chains, and an independent cohort replicated the association.

The cohort comprised around 700 healthy bone marrow donors. At the time of sampling, all cohort members were nominally healthy, though unrecorded immune exposures were likely present. The donor tested CMV seropositive, placing the donor among the 310 or so seropositive members of the cohort. A peripheral blood sample was collected from each donor, and TCR beta sequencing was performed on peripheral blood mononuclear cells. The Qiagen DNeasy Blood Extraction Kit was used to extract genomic DNA from the blood cell samples. The protocol used for the library was the immunoSEQ multiplex PCR assay. For the multiplex PCR, a mixture combining 60 forward primers for TCR Vbeta segments and 13 reverse primers for TCR Jbeta segments was used. The CDR3 region of rearranged TCR beta genes was amplified from genomic DNA by a multiplex PCR assay. The Illumina HiSeq System was used to sequence the amplified TCR beta libraries as 87-base-pair reads. The authors' analysis ran thus. A later analysis counted tens of millions of unique TCR beta chains across the 700 or so repertoires, and some 12 million of these chains were shared by at least two donors. A nearest-neighbor algorithm error-corrected the raw reads and collapsed the reads into unique sequences, merging closely related sequences to remove PCR and sequencing errors. V, D and J gene segments were assigned by aligning CDR3 sequences to IMGT reference sequences. For a sequence to be retained, a match of at least six nucleotides was required to both a V gene segment and a J gene segment. A rearrangement counted as productive if the CDR3 had no stop codons and remained in frame with V and J, and every other rearrangement counted as non-productive. Following IMGT convention, CDR3 was defined as the stretch from the second conserved V-encoded cysteine up to the conserved J-encoded phenylalanine. The earlier analysis of about 560 of the donors excluded any sequence lacking an unambiguous match to a single V gene segment. An earlier analysis of some 610 of the donors called V segments functional above 56.7% productive rearrangements and segregating when the between-donor standard deviation exceeded 5%. To diagnose cytomegalovirus status from the catalog of TCR beta chain sequences, a statistical classification framework was built. A later analysis assigned V and J genes by comparing TCR nucleotide sequences with IMGT/GENE-DB human TR gene sequences. Using the TCRdist pipeline, a later analysis assigned CDR3 sequences along with most-parsimonious VDJ recombination scenarios. A later analysis defined each TCR beta chain by its CDR3 amino acid sequence plus V-gene family, and excluded reads lacking a unique V-gene family. As a way to deal with suspected cross-contamination and a sequencing artifact, a later analysis dropped 500 to 700 nucleotide sequences that were highly shared and had low generation probability. In a later analysis, a clonal expansion index for each public chain was calculated from normalized within-repertoire ranks of inferred template counts. Generation probabilities in a later analysis came from a VDJ recombination model fitted to out-of-frame rearrangements, and those results were checked against IGoR. Hypergeometric tests were used in a later analysis to score TCR-TCR, TCR-HLA and TCR-CMV co-occurrence, with a repertoire-size bias correction applied to the TCR pairs. In a later analysis, false discovery rates were estimated by permuting HLA or CMV assignments 20 times. A later analysis grouped co-occurring TCRs with DBSCAN, adding TCRdist sequence similarity when clustering within HLA-allele-positive subsets. For co-occurrence clustering, repertoires with fewer than 30,000 or more than 120,000 public chains were excluded, along with four or five repertoires with anomalous nucleotide sharing. As stored in TCRdb, this immuneACCESS dataset retains in-frame rearrangements with V and J assigned. A fraction of the clones does not appear; measured against another copy, unresolved V genes explain less than half of the discrepancy, and the remainder lacks a known reason. V, J and clone size were drawn from that table, and D and trimming were deduced from the DNA. In all, the sample holds tens of thousands of clones, and around 86% of those were seen once. Roughly 9.2% of the sample lies in the top ten.

CDR1 SGHRS and CDR2 YFSETQ were looked up in the germline V gene. The CDR3 contains 16 residues, cysteine and phenylalanine counted. Only CDR3 DNA remains: 48 bases, in frame from the first base. V is shortened by 0 bases, J by 3 bases, and the region joining them spans 13 bases. Recombination linked TRBV5-1 to TRBJ2-4; the D gene is perhaps TRBD2, on 7 matching bases. The sequence was obtained from a man aged 25 to 40 in good health and CMV-seropositive. The sequenced sample consisted of PBMCs. The CDR3 protein sequence reads: CASSLEGGVVKNIQYF. The DNA sequence is given as TGCGCCAGCAGCTTGGAAGGGGGGGTTGTCAAAAACATTCAGTACTTC.